The clone carrying this T cell receptor beta chain was detected a few times. Its specificity is not known. Each donor gave one heparinised blood draw averaging around 120 mL. CDR3 length: 16 residues. Germline values: CDR1 LNHNV, CDR2 YYDKDF (reference sequence). With V trimmed by 0 bases and J by 9 bases, 8 bases remained unmatched. The data were taken from a study of beta chain features in type 1 diabetes. Findings and caveats of the study: VDJ junctions from type 1 diabetes patients carried fewer insertions and larger deletions. For Type 1 diabetes patients, all four CD4+ subsets carried TCRB CDR3s that were moderately but significantly shorter.

Reverse transcription of all isolated RNA meant that expressed TCRB transcripts were sequenced. Clones were sequenced by immunoSEQ multiplex PCR, and TCRdb holds only the in-frame ones, with some missing. The sample yields hundreds of thousands of clones, roughly 15% seen once. The specimen sequenced was naive CD4+ T cells from blood. V and J are TRBV15 and TRBJ2-1; 10 nucleotides align to TRBD2. The TCR comes from a young woman in good health. The chain's CDR3 is CATSRDLLAGDTEQFF. Written as DNA, the CDR3 is TGTGCCACCAGCAGAGATTTGCTAGCGGGAGATACTGAGCAGTTCTTC. The full variable domain, its missing parts supplied by reference TRBV15 and TRBJ2-1, is DAMVIQNPRYQVTQFGKPVTLSCSQTLNHNVMYWYQQKSSQAPKLLFHYYDKDFNNEADTPDNFQSRRPNTSFCFLDIRSPGLGDTAMYLCATSRDLLAGDTEQFFGPGTRLTVL.